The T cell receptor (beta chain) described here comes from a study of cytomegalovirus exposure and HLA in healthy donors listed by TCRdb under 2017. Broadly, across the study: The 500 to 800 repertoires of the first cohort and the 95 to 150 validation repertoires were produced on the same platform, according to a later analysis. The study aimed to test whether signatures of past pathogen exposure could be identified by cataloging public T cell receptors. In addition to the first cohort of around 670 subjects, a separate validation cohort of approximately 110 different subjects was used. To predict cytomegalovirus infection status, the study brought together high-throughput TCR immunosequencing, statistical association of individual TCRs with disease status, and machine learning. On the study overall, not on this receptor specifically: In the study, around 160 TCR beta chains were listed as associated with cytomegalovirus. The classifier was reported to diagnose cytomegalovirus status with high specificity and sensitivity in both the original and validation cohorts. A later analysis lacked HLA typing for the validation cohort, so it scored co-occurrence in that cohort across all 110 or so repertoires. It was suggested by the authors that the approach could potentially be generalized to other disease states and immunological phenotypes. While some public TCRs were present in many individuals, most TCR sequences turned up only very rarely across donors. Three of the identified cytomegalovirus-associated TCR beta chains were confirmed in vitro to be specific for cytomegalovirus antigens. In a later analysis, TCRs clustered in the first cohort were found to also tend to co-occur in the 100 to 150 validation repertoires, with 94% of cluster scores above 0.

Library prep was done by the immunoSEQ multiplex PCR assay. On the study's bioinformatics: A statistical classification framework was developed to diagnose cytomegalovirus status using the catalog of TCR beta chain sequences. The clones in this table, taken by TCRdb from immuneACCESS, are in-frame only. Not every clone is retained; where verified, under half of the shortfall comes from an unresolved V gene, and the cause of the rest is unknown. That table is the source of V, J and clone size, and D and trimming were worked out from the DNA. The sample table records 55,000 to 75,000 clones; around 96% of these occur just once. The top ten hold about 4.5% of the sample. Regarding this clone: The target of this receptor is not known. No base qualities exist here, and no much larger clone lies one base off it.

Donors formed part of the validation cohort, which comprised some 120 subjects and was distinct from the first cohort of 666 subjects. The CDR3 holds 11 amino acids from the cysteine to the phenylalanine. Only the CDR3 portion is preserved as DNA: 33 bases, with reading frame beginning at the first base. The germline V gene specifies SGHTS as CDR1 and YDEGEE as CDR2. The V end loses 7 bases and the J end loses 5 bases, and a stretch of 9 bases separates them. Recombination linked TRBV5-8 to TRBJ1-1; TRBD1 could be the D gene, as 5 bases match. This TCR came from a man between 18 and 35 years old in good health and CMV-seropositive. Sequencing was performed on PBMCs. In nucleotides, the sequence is TGTGCCAGCCTAAGGGGAACTGAAGCTTTCTTT. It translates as CASLRGTEAFF. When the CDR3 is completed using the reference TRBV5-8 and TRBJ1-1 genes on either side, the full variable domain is EAGVTQSPTHLIKTRGQQATLRCSPISGHTSVYWYQQALGLGLQFLLWYDEGEERNRGNFPPRFSGRQFPNYSSELNVNALELEDSALYLCASLRGTEAFFGQGTRLTVV.